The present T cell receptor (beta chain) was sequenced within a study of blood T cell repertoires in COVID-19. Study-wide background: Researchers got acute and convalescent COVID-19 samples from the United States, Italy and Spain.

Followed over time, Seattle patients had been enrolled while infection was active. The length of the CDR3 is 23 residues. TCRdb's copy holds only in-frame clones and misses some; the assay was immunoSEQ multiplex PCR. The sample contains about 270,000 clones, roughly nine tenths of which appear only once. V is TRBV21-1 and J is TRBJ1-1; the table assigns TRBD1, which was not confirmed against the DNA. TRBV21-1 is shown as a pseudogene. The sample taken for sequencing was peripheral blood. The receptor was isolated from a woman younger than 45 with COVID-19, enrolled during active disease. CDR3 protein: CASSKDPCGQGTSRGSLDTEAFF. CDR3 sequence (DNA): TGTGCCAGCAGCAAAGATCCATGCGGACAGGGGACCAGTCGAGGGTCCCTAGACACTGAAGCTTTCTTT.